This TCR beta chain was captured in a study of Tregs in tolerant kidney transplant recipients. Background on the study: Related graft donors supplied nonmyeloablative bone marrow transplants, and mixed chimerism was transient.

Within the sample, this clone is medium-sized. Its antigen is still unknown. Produced via immunoSEQ multiplex PCR; TCRdb's table is partial and in-frame only. The profile shows 8,000 or so clones, roughly 34% of them singletons. Study-level results: Biological reproducibility was not directly addressed in this study. Some patients' samples used different primers over time, so nucleotide sequences weren't comparable. The most relevant donor-specific Treg TCRbeta repertoire apparently came from expansion with activated donor B cells.

The CDR3 is 15 amino acids. Germline V CDR1 and CDR2: MNHEY, SVGAGI. V lost 2 bases, J lost 2 bases, and 13 bases lay in between. CFSE-labeled recipient PBMCs were cultured less than seven days with irradiated graft donor PBMCs, then FACS-sorted. The chain employs TRBV6-5 and TRBJ2-7; the D gene is possibly TRBD1 (6 bases). The clonotype was recovered from a human patient who received a combined kidney and bone marrow transplant. The source was CD8+ T cells from blood cultured with allogeneic cells, collected before the transplant. In nucleotides, the CDR3 is TGTGCCAGCAGTTACAGGGCAGGGGCAGCCTACGAGCAGTACTTC. Its protein is CASSYRAGAAYEQYF.